Below, one TCR beta chain is given with its context. Its matching antigen is unknown. The data derive from a study of blood T cells in healthy people across ages. Germline V lookup: CDR1 DFQATT, CDR2 SNEGSKA (reference sequence). Trimming stripped 5 bases from V and 4 bases from J, with 12 bases between. This CDR3 contains 14 residues. Study observations and caveats: Versus aged donors, long-lived donors had higher diversity and more naive CD4+ cells.

Combining a sample-barcoded 5' primer with a J-beta primer mix, a second PCR ran for about 7 to 11 cycles. With 12 random nucleotides, a template-switch adaptor tagged each individual cDNA molecule. One entry per CDR3 protein, called by TCRdb with MiXCR from the 5' RACE reads. The table includes roughly 1.9 million distinct CDR3 sequences, 30% to 40% detected once. The sequence derives from a human donor in good health. Sequenced: blood. The chain has TRBV20-1 and TRBJ1-6, with D unresolved. The CDR3 DNA follows: TGCAGTGCTGGAACGGAGGTTTATAATTCACCCCTCCACTTT. It codes for CSAGTEVYNSPLHF.